Listed here are 30 T cell receptor beta chains from one sample, sequenced in a study of CD8+ T cells in alopecia areata. Once RNA had been extracted, it was reverse transcribed into cDNA to act as the sequencing template. Profiled with immunoSEQ multiplex PCR; TCRdb holds only in-frame clones, not every one. The profile shows roughly 200,000 clones, approximately 60% of them singletons. The sample comprised CD8+ T cells sorted from blood. These receptors all stem from a human donor in good health.

This clone appeared a few times. CDR3 nucleotide sequence: TGTGCCAGCAGCTTCGGACAGGCTGAAGCTTTCTTT. It translates to CASSFGQAEAFF. The chain carries TRBV11-1 and TRBJ1-1; 7 positions agree with TRBD1. V gave up 3 bases and J gave up 6 bases; unmatched junction bases: 1. Per germline, CDR1 SGHAT and CDR2 FQDESV (reference sequence). The CDR3 runs to 12 residues.

The CDR3 spells CASSEYFRTTNTGELFF. The CDR3 bases are TGTGCCAGCAGTGAATATTTTCGGACTACTAACACCGGGGAGCTGTTTTTT. The genes are TRBV25-1 and TRBJ2-2; D is perhaps TRBD2 (6 bases). V was shortened by 0 bases and J by 2 bases, with 13 bases between the two germline ends. The CDR3 sequence is 17 residues long. Germline CDR1 reads MGHDK; CDR2 reads SYGVNS.

J is TRBJ2-5 and V is TRBV4-2; 7 positions agree with TRBD1. Germline V gene sequence: CDR1 LGHNA, CDR2 YNFKEQ. CDR3 length: 19 amino acids. The V gene end was trimmed by 5 bases and the J gene end by 4 bases; junction bases not matched to a gene: 22. The CDR3: CASSSRARQGLPTRETQYF. CDR3 bases: TGTGCCAGCAGCTCAAGGGCGCGACAGGGCCTTCCAACTCGAGAGACCCAGTACTTC.

The genes are TRBV20-1 and TRBJ2-1; D unclear. Germline V gives CDR1 DFQATT, CDR2 SNEGSKA (reference sequence). The V gene lost 3 bases and the J gene lost 8 bases, with 5 bases spanning the gap. The CDR3 runs to 10 residues. The CDR3 DNA sequence: TGCAGTGCTAGTCTAGATGAGCAGTTCTTC. As protein: CSASLDEQFF.

The chain recombines TRBV5-4 with TRBJ1-1, with D possibly being TRBD1 (6 bases). V gave up 7 bases and J gave up 5 bases, with 24 bases separating them. This CDR3 is built from 16 residues. Per the germline V gene, CDR1 is SGHNT and CDR2 is YYREEE (reference sequence). The CDR3 DNA sequence: TGTGCCAGCCCTCCGGACCAAGGACAGACGGGGACTGAAGCTTTCTTT. Translating it yields CASPPDQGQTGTEAFF.

This rearrangement joins TRBV4-1 to TRBJ2-1, with D perhaps TRBD1 (6 bases). With 1 base removed from V and 5 bases from J, the gap between germline ends came to 12 bases. The germline V gene has CDR1 MGHRA and CDR2 YSYEKL. The CDR3 sequence is 15 residues long. The CDR3 nucleotides are TGCGCCAGCAGCCAAGTGGCACAGGGTAACAATGAGCAGTTCTTC. Protein sequence: CASSQVAQGNNEQFF.

The chain uses TRBV7-2 and TRBJ2-3, with D tentatively TRBD2 (6 bases). V was clipped by 5 bases and J by 4 bases, with 25 bases between them. The CDR3 contains 18 residues. Germline assignment: CDR1 SGHTA and CDR2 FQGNSA. The CDR3 protein is CASSLTGVSGPEADTQYF. The CDR3 DNA sequence: TGTGCCAGCAGCCTCACCGGTGTGAGCGGGCCGGAGGCAGATACGCAGTATTTT.

The chain carries TRBV4-1 and TRBJ2-7; unclear D gene. The CDR3 has 14 amino acids. Trimming cost V 3 bases and J 2 bases, with 11 bases left between them. Germline lookup yields CDR1 MGHRA and CDR2 YSYEKL. The CDR3 sequence: CASSQATATYEQYF. The CDR3 DNA reads as TGCGCCAGCAGCCAGGCAACTGCCACCTACGAGCAGTACTTC.

The chain uses TRBV5-1 and TRBJ2-7; TRBD1 matches 9 bases. There are 15 residues in the CDR3. V shed 3 bases, J shed 3 bases, and the junction held 7 bases outside the gene matches. CDR1 and CDR2 from the germline V gene are SGHRS and YFSETQ. The CDR3 loop reads CASSSGTGSGYEQYF. As DNA, the CDR3 is TGCGCCAGCAGCTCCGGGACAGGGTCGGGCTACGAGCAGTACTTC.

This clone was found once. The CDR3 region has the DNA TGCAGTGGGCGGGTATCAGATACGCAGTATTTT. This gives the protein CSGRVSDTQYF. This chain links TRBV20-1 with TRBJ2-3; possible D gene TRBD2, 5 bases. There are 11 residues in the CDR3. CDR1 DFQATT and CDR2 SNEGSKA come from the germline V gene (reference sequence). V shed 7 bases and J shed 4 bases, with 9 bases lying between them.

This sequence joins TRBV27 and TRBJ2-7, with 8 positions matching TRBD2. The CDR3 spans 14 residues. Germline trimming cut 6 bases from V and 1 base from J; bases unmatched to any gene: 5. From germline, CDR1 is MNHEY and CDR2 SMNVEV (reference sequence). The chain's CDR3 is CASRPGLASYEQYF. The CDR3 DNA reads TGTGCCAGCAGGCCAGGACTAGCTTCCTACGAGCAGTACTTC.

The chain joins TRBV9 to TRBJ2-7; D is uncertain. This CDR3 has 12 residues. CDR1 and CDR2 (germline): SGDLS, YYNGEE. V gave up 4 bases and J gave up 3 bases, with 8 bases separating them. CDR3: CASSFDGYEQYF. The CDR3 bases are TGTGCCAGCAGCTTTGACGGCTACGAGCAGTACTTC.

The chain carries TRBV4-1 and TRBJ2-7, with D uncertain. V lost 0 bases and J 2 bases, leaving 8 bases between the germline ends. CDR1 and CDR2 from the germline V gene are MGHRA and YSYEKL. This CDR3 has 14 residues. The CDR3, as DNA: TGCGCCAGCAGCCAAGATAACGGACCCTACGAGCAGTACTTC. Its translation: CASSQDNGPYEQYF.

The chain employs TRBV29-1 and TRBJ1-6, with D maybe TRBD1 (5 bases). V lost 7 bases, J lost 7 bases, and 8 bases lay in between. Germline loops: CDR1 SQVTM, CDR2 ANQGSEA. There are 11 residues in the CDR3. The CDR3 sequence is CSARQNSPLHF. The CDR3 DNA sequence: TGCAGCGCTCGACAGAATTCACCCCTCCACTTT.

The chain links TRBV29-1 to TRBJ1-1, with 9 bases fitting TRBD1. CDR3 length: 12 amino acids. J was trimmed by 5 bases and V by 6 bases; bases with no gene match: 4. The germline gives CDR1 SQVTM, CDR2 ANQGSEA. The CDR3 nucleotides are TGCAGCGTCGAGACAGGGGGGACTGAAGCTTTCTTT. Its translation is CSVETGGTEAFF.

The chain links TRBV25-1 to TRBJ1-1, with a possible D match to TRBD1 (6 bases). Germline values: CDR1 MGHDK, CDR2 SYGVNS. The CDR3 is 14 residues long. V dropped 0 bases and J dropped 4 bases, with 9 bases sitting between them. CDR3 sequence: CASSEYSRGTEAFF. CDR3 nucleotide sequence: TGTGCCAGCAGTGAATATTCCAGGGGCACTGAAGCTTTCTTT.

This clone was detected only a few times. V gene TRBV15 combines with J gene TRBJ2-7, with D tentatively TRBD1 or TRBD2 (6 bases each). Trimming pared 5 bases from V and 4 bases from J, leaving 21 bases between. Germline assignment: CDR1 LNHNV and CDR2 YYDKDF (reference sequence). This CDR3 comprises 16 residues. CDR3 DNA sequence: TGTGCCACCAGCGGGGAGGACCAGGGCACAGGGTACGAGCAGTACTTC. It specifies CATSGEDQGTGYEQYF. Full variable domain (outside the CDR3, taken from reference TRBV15 and TRBJ2-7): DAMVIQNPRYQVTQFGKPVTLSCSQTLNHNVMYWYQQKSSQAPKLLFHYYDKDFNNEADTPDNFQSRRPNTSFCFLDIRSPGLGDTAMYLCATSGEDQGTGYEQYFGPGTRLTVT.

The rearrangement uses TRBV5-1 and TRBJ1-1; TRBD1 agrees at 7 bases. Germline-derived CDR1 and CDR2 are SGHRS and YFSETQ. The CDR3 runs to 14 residues. After removal of 4 bases from V and 8 bases from J, the junction contained 11 bases not matched to a gene. CDR3 in DNA: TGCGCCAGCAGCCGCGACAGGGTGGAACCAGAAGCTTTCTTT. Translated: CASSRDRVEPEAFF.

The chain links TRBV27 to TRBJ2-5, with D perhaps matching TRBD1 (7 bases). Germline CDR1 MNHEY, CDR2 SMNVEV (reference sequence). Trimming stripped 6 bases from V and 5 bases from J, with 13 bases between. The CDR3 totals 13 residues. CDR3 sequence reads: CASREGASETQYF. As DNA, the CDR3 is TGTGCCAGCAGGGAGGGGGCTTCGGAGACCCAGTACTTC.

The chain couples TRBV4-1 to TRBJ2-2; a possible D gene is TRBD2 (6 bases). The CDR3 runs to 15 residues. V gave up 5 bases and J gave up 2 bases, with 12 bases separating them. CDR1 is MGHRA, CDR2 YSYEKL, per germline. CDR3 residues: CASSVPGANTGELFF. CDR3 in DNA: TGCGCCAGCAGCGTGCCGGGAGCCAACACCGGGGAGCTGTTTTTT.

This clone showed up just a few times. This sequence joins TRBV5-6 and TRBJ2-5, with D perhaps TRBD1 or TRBD2 (5 bases each). V was clipped by 0 bases and J by 4 bases, with 7 bases between them. There are 13 residues in the CDR3. Germline assignment: CDR1 SGHDT and CDR2 YYEEEE. In DNA form, the CDR3 reads TGTGCCAGCAGCTTGGCCGGGGCAGAGACCCAGTACTTC. It yields the protein CASSLAGAETQYF.

V is TRBV5-1 and J is TRBJ2-1, with D possibly being TRBD1 or TRBD2 (6 bases each). This CDR3 contains 16 residues. Germline loops: CDR1 SGHRS, CDR2 YFSETQ. V was cut by 3 bases and J by 0 bases, with 13 bases left in between. The CDR3 DNA reads TGCGCCAGCAGCTGGGGGGCGGAGAGCTCCTACAATGAGCAGTTCTTC. It encodes CASSWGAESSYNEQFF.

On this clone: Germline is not matched at one junction end, which may reflect a read error. The sample carries other DNA sequences with the same CDR3. The gene calls are TRBV27 and TRBJ2-6; 7 nucleotides agree with TRBD1. Germline CDR1 reads MNHEY; CDR2 reads SMNVEV (reference sequence). There are 16 residues in the CDR3. The chain's CDR3 is CASSLLGGSGANVLTF. The CDR3 region has the DNA TGTGCCAGCAGTTTACTAGGGGGCTCTGGGGCTAACGTCCTGACTTTC. The complete variable domain, with remaining parts taken from reference TRBV27 and TRBJ2-6, reads EAQVTQNPRYLITVTGKKLTVTCSQNMNHEYMSWYRQDPGLGLRQIYYSMNVEVTDKGDVPEGYKVSRKEKRNFPLILESPSPNQTSLYFCASSLLGGSGANVLTFGAGSRLTVL.

This clone was picked up a small number of times. V is TRBV29-1 and J is TRBJ1-1; possibly TRBD1 for D (5 bases). Per the germline V gene, CDR1 is SQVTM and CDR2 is ANQGSEA. This CDR3 region has 14 residues. V lost 7 bases, J lost 1 base, and 16 bases lay in between. CDR3 amino acids: CSARPGGGNTEAFF. In DNA, the CDR3 is TGCAGCGCCCGACCGGGCGGGGGGAACACTGAAGCTTTCTTT.

This clone has more than one count but fewer than ten. The chain is built from TRBV5-1 and TRBJ2-5; D may be TRBD1 or TRBD2 (6 bases each). The CDR3 consists of 14 residues. Trimming took off 2 bases at V and 5 bases at J, with 13 bases between the two ends. Germline values: CDR1 SGHRS, CDR2 YFSETQ. CDR3 nucleotides: TGCGCCAGCAGCTTCGACGGGGGCAGGGAGACCCAGTACTTC. This codes for CASSFDGGRETQYF. Together with reference TRBV5-1 and TRBJ2-5, the CDR3 gives the full variable domain: KAGVTQTPRYLIKTRGQQVTLSCSPISGHRSVSWYQQTPGQGLQFLFEYFSETQRNKGNFPGRFSGRQFSNSRSEMNVSTLELGDSALYLCASSFDGGRETQYFGPGTRLLVL.

This clone was seen a handful of times. The gene calls are TRBV5-1 and TRBJ1-1, with D perhaps matching TRBD1 (6 bases). V was shortened by 0 bases and J by 6 bases, with 12 bases between the two germline ends. The CDR3 totals 14 residues. CDR1 SGHRS and CDR2 YFSETQ come from the germline V gene. CDR3 sequence (DNA): TGCGCCAGCAGCTTGGATCCCAGGGGCGCTGAAGCTTTCTTT. Its translation: CASSLDPRGAEAFF.

The V and J genes are TRBV29-1 and TRBJ2-7; TRBD1 matches 7 bases. Germline values: CDR1 SQVTM, CDR2 ANQGSEA. Unmatched junction bases numbered 1, after V lost 2 bases and J lost 6 bases. The CDR3 extends over 11 amino acids. The CDR3 protein is CSVEKGAEQYF. The CDR3, as DNA: TGCAGCGTTGAAAAGGGGGCCGAGCAGTACTTC.

The chain carries TRBV29-1 and TRBJ1-2; D gene uncertain. Germline V gene sequence: CDR1 SQVTM, CDR2 ANQGSEA. This CDR3 has 13 amino acids. The germline V and J ends were trimmed by 7 bases and 7 bases, with 19 bases remaining between them. DNA for the CDR3: TGCAGCGCTCCGGGCCTCGACCCCGGTGGCTACACCTTC. This sequence encodes CSAPGLDPGGYTF.

The rearrangement joins TRBV14 to TRBJ2-1; D not certain. V was clipped by 3 bases and J by 4 bases, with 7 bases between them. CDR3 length equals 13 residues. Germline V gene lookup returns CDR1 SGHDN and CDR2 FVKESK. The chain's CDR3 is CASSQYSYNEQFF. In DNA form, the CDR3 reads TGTGCCAGCAGCCAGTATTCATACAATGAGCAGTTCTTC.

As for this clone: Other DNA sequences in this sample translate to the same CDR3. The chain links TRBV29-1 to TRBJ2-7, with 8 positions matching TRBD1. The trim removed 7 bases at V and 2 bases at J, leaving 4 bases unmatched. The germline gives CDR1 SQVTM, CDR2 ANQGSEA. This CDR3 is 12 amino acids long. In nucleotides, the CDR3 is TGCAGCGCCGGACAGGGAACCTACGAGCAGTACTTC. Its protein is CSAGQGTYEQYF.